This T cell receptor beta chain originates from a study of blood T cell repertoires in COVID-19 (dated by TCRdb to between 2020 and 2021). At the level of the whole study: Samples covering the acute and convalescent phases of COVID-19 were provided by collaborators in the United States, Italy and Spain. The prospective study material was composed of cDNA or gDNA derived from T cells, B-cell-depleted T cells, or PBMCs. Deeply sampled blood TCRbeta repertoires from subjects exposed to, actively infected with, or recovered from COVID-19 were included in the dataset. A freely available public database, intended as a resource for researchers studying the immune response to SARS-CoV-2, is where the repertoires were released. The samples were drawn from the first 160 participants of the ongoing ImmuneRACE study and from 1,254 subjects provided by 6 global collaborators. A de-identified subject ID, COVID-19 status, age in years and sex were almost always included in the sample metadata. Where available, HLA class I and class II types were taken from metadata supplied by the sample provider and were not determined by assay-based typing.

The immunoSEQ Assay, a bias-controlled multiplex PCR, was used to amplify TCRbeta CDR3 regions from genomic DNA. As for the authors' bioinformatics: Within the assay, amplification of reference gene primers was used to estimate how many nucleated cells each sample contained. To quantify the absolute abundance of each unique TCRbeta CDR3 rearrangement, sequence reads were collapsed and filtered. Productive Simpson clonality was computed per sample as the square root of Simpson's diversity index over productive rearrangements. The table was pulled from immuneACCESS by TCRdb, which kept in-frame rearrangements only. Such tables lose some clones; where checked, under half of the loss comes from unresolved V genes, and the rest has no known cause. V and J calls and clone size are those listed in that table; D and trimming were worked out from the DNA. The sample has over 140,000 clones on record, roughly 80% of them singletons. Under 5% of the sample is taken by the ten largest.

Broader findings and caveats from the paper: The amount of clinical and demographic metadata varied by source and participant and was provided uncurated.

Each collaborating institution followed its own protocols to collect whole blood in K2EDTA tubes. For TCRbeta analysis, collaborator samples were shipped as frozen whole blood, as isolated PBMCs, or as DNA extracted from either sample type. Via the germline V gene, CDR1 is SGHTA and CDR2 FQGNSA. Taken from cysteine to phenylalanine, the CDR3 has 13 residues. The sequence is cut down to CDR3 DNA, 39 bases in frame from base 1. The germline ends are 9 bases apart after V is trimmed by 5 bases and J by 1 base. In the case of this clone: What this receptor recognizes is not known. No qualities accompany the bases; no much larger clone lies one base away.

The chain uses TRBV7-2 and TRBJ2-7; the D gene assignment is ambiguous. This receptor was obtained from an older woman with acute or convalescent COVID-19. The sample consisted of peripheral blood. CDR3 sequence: CASSSVESYEQYF. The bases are TGTGCCAGCAGCAGTGTGGAGTCCTACGAGCAGTACTTC.